This record concerns one T cell receptor (beta chain) sequence. It has no known antigen specificity. No clone much larger than this one lies a single base away; base qualities are absent. CDR1 and CDR2 are drawn from the germline V gene (reference sequence): LNHNV, YYDKDF. Its CDR3 holds 15 amino acids, cysteine through phenylalanine. Only CDR3 DNA is held: 45 bases, read in frame from base 1. V loses 1 base of germline sequence and J loses 8 bases, and the interval between the two ends is 15 bases. Healthy HIV-negative adults with no recently reported acute infections or vaccinations were included as donors. All donors were Caucasian adults living in Nashville, Tennessee, USA. CD4+ T cells were enriched by magnetic negative selection, after which naive cells were positively selected on CD45RA and the negative fraction was taken as the memory subset. Blood was collected by leukapheresis, and PBMCs were isolated by Ficoll-Histopaque density gradient centrifugation and then cryopreserved in liquid nitrogen vapor phase. Purity and quantity of every magnetically sorted T cell population were checked by analytical flow cytometry. Genomic DNA was isolated from every sorted fraction and measured by UV absorbance on a Nanodrop 2000c.

TCR CDR3 regions were amplified from genomic DNA by multiplex PCR using the deep immunoSEQ assay. Extracted genomic DNA from each cell subset was spread evenly across all wells of several immunoSEQ 96-well plates, with each plate serving as a replicate. Each replicate PCR for sorted subsets received roughly 200 ng genomic DNA, equal to roughly 33,000 T cell genomes. Purified libraries were measured with a Qubit 3.0 fluorometer, size-checked on a Bioanalyzer 2100, and measured again with the KAPA Library Quantification kit. Each immunoSEQ 96-well plate was sequenced on its own single-read 150-cycle Illumina NextSeq 550 flow cell. Processing in the source paper ran as follows. Because the immunoSEQ output included only junctional sequences and no quality scores, the filtering could not be the same as the filtering used for full-length reads. To assign V/J genes and CDR3, sequences were annotated against IMGT germline references using PyIR, a Python wrapper for IgBLAST v1.9. Reads were removed for weak V/J assignments (E-value above 1e-6), missing CDR3, stop codons, out-of-frame junctions, or ambiguous translated residues. V3J clonotypes were defined as sequences sharing an identical inferred V gene, J gene, and CDR3 amino acid sequence. Percentage overlap between repertoires was calculated by dividing the number of shared unique clonotypes by the size of the smaller repertoire. Repertoire richness was assessed with RTK rarefaction, the Chao1 estimator, and Recon v2.1 estimates of unobserved clonotypes. OLGA was used to compute generation probabilities for all TCRbeta clonotypes that the gDNA method yielded from a handful of donors. TCRdb carries this immuneACCESS record with in-frame sequences only. Its versions omit some clonotypes, under half of them owing to an unresolved V gene in the studies checked, with the rest unexplained. From that table come the V and J calls and clone size; the DNA was used to work out D and trimming. The sample yields approximately 1,000,000 clones; 77% were counted once. Roughly 0.9% of the sample goes to the ten largest clones.

This specimen comes from a study of shared clonotypes between healthy human individuals (dated by TCRdb to between 2020 and 2021). Concerning the study at large: The cohort comprised a couple of women and a few men aged 18 to 49 years. For each donor, CD4 naive and CD4 memory were each run on three plates, CD8 naive on two plates, and CD8 memory on one plate. To estimate repertoire size and how much clonotype sharing occurs between individuals, the study deeply sequenced the blood TCR repertoires of several healthy adults. Libraries were prepared and TCR repertoires were sequenced by different laboratories using diverse techniques, in order to increase sequencing depth and limit assay-specific biases. Leukapheresis yielded between about 0.94 and 8.9 billion PBMCs per donor.

Findings and caveats that apply to the study as a whole: When a few donors were compared, the shared fraction of clonotypes was around 4.6% for naive CD4, around 3.5% for naive CD8, more than 2% for memory CD4, and around 0.4% for memory CD8. Sampling was restricted to blood, and TCR repertoires in tissue are likely to differ from TCR repertoires in blood. Even with the large sequencing depth, rarefaction of the sorted-subset datasets indicated that sequencing was incomplete. Based on pairwise subsampling, the degree of clonotype sharing among donors was expected to be affected by sequencing depth. Compared with non-shared clonotypes, the clonotypes found in all four sorted-subset donors had higher generation probabilities. Larger estimated clonotype richness was generally found for naive subsets than for memory subsets. Because the study included a small number of donors, the genetic and exposure-history diversity represented was limited.

The chain joins TRBV15 to TRBJ2-1; D gene: possibly TRBD2, on 7 matching bases. Specimen: memory CD4+ T cells from PBMCs. This specimen's cell subset or site label, per the study, means: CD45RA-negative fraction. This TCR was sampled from a man aged 18 to 30 in good health. Some clones in this sample may be carry-over from other donors' samples. The CDR3 amino acid sequence is: CATSRVMGGPHEQFF. The DNA sequence reads TGTGCCACCAGCAGAGTAATGGGGGGGCCCCATGAGCAGTTCTTC.